The 10 T cell receptor beta chains below come from one sample, sequenced in a study of cytomegalovirus exposure and HLA in healthy donors. PCR involved 60 Vbeta and 13 Jbeta primers. Sequencing used immunoSEQ multiplex PCR; TCRdb keeps in-frame clones, though not all of them. The sample yields under 200,000 clones, just over 75% seen once. Source material: PBMCs. Receptors were obtained from a man in his forties or fifties in good health and CMV-seronegative.

The rearrangement uses TRBV19 and TRBJ2-5; 12 bases fit TRBD2. The trim removed 4 bases at V and 4 bases at J, leaving 1 base unmatched. Germline V gives CDR1 LNHDA, CDR2 SQIVND (reference sequence). The CDR3 runs 14 residues. The CDR3 spells CASSTTSGRETQYF. The CDR3 coding sequence is TGTGCCAGTAGTACGACTAGCGGGAGAGAGACCCAGTACTTC.

The chain links TRBV5-1 to TRBJ2-7; D ambiguous. V shed 0 bases and J shed 0 bases, with 13 bases lying between them. Germline CDR1 and CDR2: SGHRS and YFSETQ. The CDR3 is 16 amino acids. CDR3 nucleotides: TGCGCCAGCAGCTTGGATCCGGTTTCTAGCTCCTACGAGCAGTACTTC. Protein sequence: CASSLDPVSSSYEQYF.

The rearrangement joins TRBV6-1 to TRBJ1-1; D not certain. Germline CDR1 is MNHNS and CDR2 is SASEGT. V shed 2 bases and J shed 1 base, with 11 bases lying between them. CDR3 length: 15 residues. The CDR3 coding sequence is TGTGCCAGCAGTGAAAGTCGGTCCCGGAACACTGAAGCTTTCTTT. This gives the protein CASSESRSRNTEAFF.

As regards this clone: Compared with germline, one end of the junction differs, possibly owing to a read error. The rearrangement links TRBV7-9 to TRBJ2-6; D is perhaps TRBD1 (6 bases). Looked up from germline, CDR1 is SEHNR and CDR2 is FQNEAQ (reference sequence). CDR3 length: 17 residues. The CDR3 loop is CASSLQGSSSGANGLTF. CDR3 nucleotides: TGTGCCAGCAGCTTGCAGGGGTCAAGCTCTGGGGCCAACGGCCTGACTTTC.

This clone occurred once. V gene TRBV5-1 combines with J gene TRBJ1-1; 10 bases are a match to TRBD1. This CDR3 is 16 amino acids long. V shed 2 bases, J shed 1 base, and the junction held 5 bases outside the gene matches. CDR1 is SGHRS and CDR2 is YFSETQ in the germline V gene. CDR3 in amino acids: CASSLGTGAANTEAFF. The CDR3 DNA reads as TGCGCCAGCAGCTTAGGGACAGGGGCAGCGAACACTGAAGCTTTCTTT.

The V gene is TRBV5-1, the J gene TRBJ2-7; 9 bases line up with TRBD2. The CDR3 runs to 15 residues. V gave up 1 base and J gave up 5 bases; unmatched junction bases: 7. CDR1 and CDR2 from the germline V gene are SGHRS and YFSETQ. The CDR3 DNA reads TGCGCCAGCAGCTTGATAGCGGGGGACCGAAACGAGCAGTACTTC. It codes for CASSLIAGDRNEQYF.

The V call is TRBV4-1, the J call TRBJ1-1; D possibly corresponds to TRBD1 (5 bases). V lost 5 bases to trimming and J lost 0 bases, with 13 bases between them. The CDR3 totals 15 residues. Germline V gene sequence: CDR1 MGHRA, CDR2 YSYEKL. Here the CDR3 reads CASSSPAGMNTEAFF. The CDR3 nucleotides are TGCGCCAGCAGCTCCCCGGCAGGGATGAACACTGAAGCTTTCTTT.

The J gene is TRBJ2-7, the V gene TRBV15, with 9 bases identical to TRBD1. The CDR3 has 15 residues. Germline V lookup: CDR1 LNHNV, CDR2 YYDKDF (reference sequence). V lost 3 bases and J lost 0; bases outside the gene matches: 3. The CDR3 sequence is CATSSGTGFSYEQYF. The CDR3, as DNA: TGTGCCACCAGCAGCGGGACAGGGTTCTCCTACGAGCAGTACTTC.

The chain is built from TRBV7-2 and TRBJ2-5; 9 bases are shared with TRBD1. With 5 bases clipped from V and 3 bases from J, the junction kept 1 base outside the gene matches. CDR1 is SGHTA, CDR2 FQGNSA, per germline. CDR3 size: 13 residues. The CDR3 DNA is TGTGCCAGCAGCCGGGACAGGGAAGAGACCCAGTACTTC. This codes for CASSRDREETQYF.

This chain connects TRBV25-1 to TRBJ2-5, with 7 positions matching TRBD2. The CDR3 consists of 14 residues. CDR1 and CDR2 (germline): MGHDK, SYGVNS. V dropped 6 bases and J dropped 5; count of bases not matched to a gene: 9. CDR3 bases: TGTGCCAGCAGCCCTTCGGGGGGTTGGGAGACCCAGTACTTC. Its protein is CASSPSGGWETQYF.